The 15 T cell receptor beta chains below were found in one sample sequenced in a study of cytomegalovirus exposure and HLA in healthy donors (dated by TCRdb to 2016 to 2017). Libraries were constructed by the immunoSEQ multiplex PCR assay. For the multiplex PCR, a mixture combining 60 forward primers for TCR Vbeta segments and 13 reverse primers for TCR Jbeta segments was used. TCRdb obtained this table from immuneACCESS and retained in-frame rearrangements with V and J assigned. These tables miss some clones; where compared with another copy, unresolved V genes account for less than half of the shortfall, and the remainder is unexplained. This sample holds roughly 180,000 clones; approximately 84% were observed only once. The ten largest clones take up roughly 1% of the sample. Sequencing input: PBMCs. The source is a young man in good health and CMV-seronegative.

This rearrangement joins TRBV6-5 to TRBJ1-2; TRBD1 aligns across 7 bases. With V trimmed by 4 bases and J by 8 bases, 4 bases remained unmatched. Germline lookup yields CDR1 MNHEY and CDR2 SVGAGI. The CDR3 runs to 12 residues. The CDR3 sequence: CASSSQGLGYTF. The CDR3 DNA follows: TGTGCCAGCAGTTCACAGGGGCTGGGCTACACCTTC.

V usage is TRBV15 and J usage is TRBJ1-5; 8 nucleotides agree with TRBD1. There are 15 residues in the CDR3. Germline CDR1 reads LNHNV; CDR2 reads YYDKDF (reference sequence). V lost 5 bases and J lost 4; bases outside the gene matches: 7. CDR3 sequence (DNA): TGTGCCACCAGCCCTTCACGACAGGGGAATCAGCCCCAGCATTTT. This sequence encodes CATSPSRQGNQPQHF.

This clone turned up a few times. The chain is built from TRBV5-1 and TRBJ1-1; 9 bases align to TRBD1. Trimming removed 4 bases from V and 1 base from J; junction bases left unmatched: 8. This CDR3 contains 16 residues. Germline lookup yields CDR1 SGHRS and CDR2 YFSETQ. The CDR3 coding sequence is TGCGCCAGCAGCCCTACACAGGGGGCCTCGAACACTGAAGCTTTCTTT. It translates to CASSPTQGASNTEAFF.

This clone was seen a handful of times. The chain joins TRBV6-4 to TRBJ1-2, with 9 bases matching TRBD1. CDR1 MRHNA and CDR2 SNTAGT come from the germline V gene. The CDR3 covers 15 residues. V lost 0 bases, J lost 4 bases, and 3 bases stayed unmatched. The CDR3 reads CASSDSGQGVYGYTF. The CDR3, as DNA: TGTGCCAGCAGTGACTCGGGACAGGGAGTCTATGGCTACACCTTC.

The chain carries TRBV27 and TRBJ2-7; tentatively, D is TRBD2 (6 bases). The CDR3 consists of 14 residues. CDR1 is MNHEY, CDR2 SMNVEV, per germline (reference sequence). Trimming removed 0 bases from V and 3 bases from J, with 9 bases in between. CDR3 sequence: CASSLSMGGYEQYF. CDR3 DNA: TGTGCCAGCAGTTTATCGATGGGGGGCTACGAGCAGTACTTC.

The gene calls are TRBV7-9 and TRBJ1-6, with D possibly being TRBD1 (6 bases). V was cut by 6 bases and J by 2 bases, with 14 bases left in between. The CDR3 is 16 residues long. The germline V gene encodes CDR1 SEHNR and CDR2 FQNEAQ (reference sequence). The CDR3: CASSSGQTPYNSPLHF. DNA of the CDR3: TGTGCCAGCAGTTCCGGACAGACTCCCTATAATTCACCCCTCCACTTT.

The rearrangement joins TRBV7-2 to TRBJ2-1, with D possibly TRBD1 on 6 matching bases. The CDR3 is 12 residues long. CDR1 and CDR2 (germline): SGHTA, FQGNSA. Between the trimmed V and J ends, which lost 6 bases and 8 bases, there was a span of 11 bases. CDR3 region: CASRIGGYEQFF. The CDR3 nucleotides are TGTGCCAGCAGGATAGGGGGATATGAGCAGTTCTTC. Filled out from reference TRBV7-2 and TRBJ2-1, the complete variable domain reads GAGVSQSPSNKVTEKGKDVELRCDPISGHTALYWYRQSLGQGLEFLIYFQGNSAPDKSGLPSDRFSAERTGGSVSTLTIQRTQQEDSAVYLCASRIGGYEQFFGPGTRLTVL.

The rearrangement uses TRBV27 and TRBJ2-3; D call uncertain. The germline V gene encodes CDR1 MNHEY and CDR2 SMNVEV (reference sequence). This CDR3 contains 16 residues. Between the trimmed V and J ends, which lost 4 bases and 1 base, there was a span of 15 bases. CDR3 loop: CASSSPYPGGTDTQYF. The CDR3 coding sequence is TGTGCCAGCAGTTCACCCTACCCCGGAGGCACAGATACGCAGTATTTT.

This clone was observed many times. V usage is TRBV30 and J usage is TRBJ1-1; 8 nucleotides agree with TRBD1. The germline V gene has CDR1 GTSNPN and CDR2 SVGIG (reference sequence). V lost 8 bases, J lost 11 bases, and 19 bases stayed unmatched. The CDR3 spans 14 residues. DNA for the CDR3: TGTGCCCATTCAGGACAGGGTCTGGGGGGGCGGGCTTTCTTT. This sequence encodes CAHSGQGLGGRAFF.

The gene calls are TRBV7-2 and TRBJ2-3; D is possibly TRBD2 (6 bases). V shed 7 bases and J shed 1 base, with 12 bases lying between them. From germline, CDR1 is SGHTA and CDR2 FQGNSA. The CDR3 runs 14 residues. CDR3 nucleotides: TGTGCCAGCACCCGTGGAGGGGGCACAGATACGCAGTATTTT. It translates to CASTRGGGTDTQYF.

The chain couples TRBV7-2 to TRBJ2-7; 7 bases agree with TRBD1. The CDR3 contains 14 residues. V shed 4 bases, J shed 1 base, and the junction held 4 bases outside the gene matches. Germline assignment: CDR1 SGHTA and CDR2 FQGNSA. CDR3 in DNA: TGTGCCAGCAGCTCTAGGGGGCCTTCCTACGAGCAGTACTTC. This translates into CASSSRGPSYEQYF.

The chain employs TRBV9 and TRBJ1-1; the match to TRBD1 covers 9 bases. Germline lookup yields CDR1 SGDLS and CDR2 YYNGEE. The V segment lost 4 bases and the J segment 3 bases; nucleotides outside the gene matches: 10. The CDR3 runs 16 residues. This chain's CDR3 is CASSPSLGTGHTEAFF. The CDR3 bases are TGTGCCAGCAGCCCCTCCTTGGGGACAGGGCACACTGAAGCTTTCTTT.

The chain recombines TRBV18 with TRBJ1-2, with unresolved D. V lost 0 bases to trimming and J lost 4 bases, with 9 bases between them. Germline V lookup: CDR1 KGHSH, CDR2 LQKENI. CDR3 length: 14 amino acids. The CDR3 here is CASSPPYGSYGYTF. Written as DNA, the CDR3 is TGTGCCAGCTCACCACCATATGGGAGCTATGGCTACACCTTC.

The genes are TRBV5-5 and TRBJ2-2; TRBD2 is a possible D gene (5 bases). Trimming shortened V by 4 bases and J by 1 base, and 14 bases separated the two germline ends. The germline CDR1 and CDR2 sequences are SGHKS and YYEKEE (reference sequence). The CDR3 sequence is 16 residues long. The CDR3 bases are TGTGCCAGCAGCGTACCCGCCGGGGTGAACACCGGGGAGCTGTTTTTT. Residues: CASSVPAGVNTGELFF.

This clone was detected once. This chain uses TRBV19 with TRBJ2-1, with 9 bases that match TRBD2. Looked up from germline, CDR1 is LNHDA and CDR2 is SQIVND (reference sequence). The V segment lost 6 bases and the J segment 8 bases; nucleotides outside the gene matches: 5. The CDR3 consists of 13 residues. CDR3 sequence reads: CASRLGLAYEQFF. Written as DNA, the CDR3 is TGTGCCAGTAGATTGGGACTAGCATATGAGCAGTTCTTC.